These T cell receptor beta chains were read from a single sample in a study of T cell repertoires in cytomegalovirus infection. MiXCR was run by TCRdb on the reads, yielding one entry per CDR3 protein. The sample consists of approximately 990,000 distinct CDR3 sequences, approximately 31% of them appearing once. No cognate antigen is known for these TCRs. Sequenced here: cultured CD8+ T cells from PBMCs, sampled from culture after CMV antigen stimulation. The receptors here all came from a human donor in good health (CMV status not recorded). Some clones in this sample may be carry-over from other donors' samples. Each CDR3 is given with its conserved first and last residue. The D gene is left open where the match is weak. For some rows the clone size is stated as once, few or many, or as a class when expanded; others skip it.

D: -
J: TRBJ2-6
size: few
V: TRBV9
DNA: TGTGCCAGCAGCATCCCGACGGCATTTTCTGGGGCCAACGTCCTGACTTTC
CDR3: CASSIPTAFSGANVLTF

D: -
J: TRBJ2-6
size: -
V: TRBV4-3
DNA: TGCGCCAGCAGCCAAGACCGATTCAGCAGGGTACCGGCCAACGTCCTGACTTTC
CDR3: CASSQDRFSRVPANVLTF

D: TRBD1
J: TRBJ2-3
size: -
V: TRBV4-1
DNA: TGTGCCAGCAACCAAAAAATAACAGGGGGCTATAGCACAGATACGCAGTATTTT
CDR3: CASNQKITGGYSTDTQYF

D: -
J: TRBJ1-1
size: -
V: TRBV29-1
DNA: TGCAGCCTGTGGGGGGGGGGGGCTAACACTGAAGCTTTCTTT
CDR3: CSLWGGGANTEAFF

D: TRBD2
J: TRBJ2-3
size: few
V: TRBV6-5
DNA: TGTGCCAGCAGTTACGGACTAGCCTTTTCCACAGATACGCAGTATTTT
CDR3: CASSYGLAFSTDTQYF

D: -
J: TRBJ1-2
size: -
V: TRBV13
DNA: TGTGCCAGCAGCTTCGGACAGCCTCCCTATGGCTACACCTTC
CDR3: CASSFGQPPYGYTF

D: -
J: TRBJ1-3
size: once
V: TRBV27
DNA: TGTGCCAGCATTCAGTTCGACAGGAACTCTGGAAACACCATATATTTT
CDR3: CASIQFDRNSGNTIYF

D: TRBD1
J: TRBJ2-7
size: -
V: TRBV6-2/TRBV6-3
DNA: TGTGCCAGCAGTGGGGGGGGACAGGGGGCGTCTTACGAGCAGTACTTC
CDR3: CASSGGGQGASYEQYF

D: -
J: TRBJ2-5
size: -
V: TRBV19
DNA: TGTGCCAGTAGTACGGGGGATACTAGGGAGACCCAGTACTTC
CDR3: CASSTGDTRETQYF

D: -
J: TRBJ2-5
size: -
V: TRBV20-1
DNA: TGCAGTGCTAGCAAGGACAGTCCATTAGAGACCCAGTACTTC
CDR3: CSASKDSPLETQYF

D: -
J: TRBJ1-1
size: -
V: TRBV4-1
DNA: TGCGCCAGCAGCTACAGGAGAACTATGAACACTGAAGCTTTCTTT
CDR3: CASSYRRTMNTEAFF

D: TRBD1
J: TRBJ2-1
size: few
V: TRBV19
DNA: TGTGCCAGTAGTATTCAGGGACAGGGAAGAGACAATGAGCAGTTCTTC
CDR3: CASSIQGQGRDNEQFF

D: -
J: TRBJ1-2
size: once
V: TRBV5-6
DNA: TGTGCCAGCAGCGCGCAGGGCACCTACGTCGGCTACACCTTC
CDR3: CASSAQGTYVGYTF

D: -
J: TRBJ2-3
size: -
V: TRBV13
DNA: TGTGCCAGCAGCTTAGGCCCCGGACATCTAAGCACAGATACGCAGTATTTT
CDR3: CASSLGPGHLSTDTQYF

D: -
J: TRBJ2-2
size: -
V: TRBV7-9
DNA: TGTGCCAGTGTGTTAGGACTACCGAACACCGGGGAGCTGTTTTTT
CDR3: CASVLGLPNTGELFF

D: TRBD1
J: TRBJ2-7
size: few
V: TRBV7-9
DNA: TGTGCCAGCAGCCACACGCGAGACAGGGGTTACGAGCAGTACTTC
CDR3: CASSHTRDRGYEQYF

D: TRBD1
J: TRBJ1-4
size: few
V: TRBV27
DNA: TGTGCCAGCAGACAGGGGCAATGGTCGACTAATGAAAAACTGTTTTTT
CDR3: CASRQGQWSTNEKLFF

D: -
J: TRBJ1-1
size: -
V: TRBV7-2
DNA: TGTGCCAGCAGCTTAGATTACCAGGGCTACACTGAAGCTTTCTTT
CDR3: CASSLDYQGYTEAFF

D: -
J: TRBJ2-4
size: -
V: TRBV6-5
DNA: TGTGCCAGCAGTTCCCCGTGGGGGGAAAACATTCAGTACTTC
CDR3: CASSSPWGENIQYF

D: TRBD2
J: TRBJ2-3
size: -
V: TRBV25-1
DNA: TGTGTCAGCAGTGGTCCTAGCGGCTTCACAGATACGCAGTATTTT
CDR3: CVSSGPSGFTDTQYF